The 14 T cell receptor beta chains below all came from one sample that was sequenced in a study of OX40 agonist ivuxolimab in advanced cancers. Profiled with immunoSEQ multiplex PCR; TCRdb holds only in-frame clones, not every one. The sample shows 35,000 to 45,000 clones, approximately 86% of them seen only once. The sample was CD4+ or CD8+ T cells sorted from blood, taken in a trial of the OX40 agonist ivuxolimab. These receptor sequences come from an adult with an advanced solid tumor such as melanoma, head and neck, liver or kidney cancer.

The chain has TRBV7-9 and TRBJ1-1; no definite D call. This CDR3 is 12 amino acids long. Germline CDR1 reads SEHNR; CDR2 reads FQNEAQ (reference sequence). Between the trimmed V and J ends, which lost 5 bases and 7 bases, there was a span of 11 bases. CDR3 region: CASSPRTIEAFF. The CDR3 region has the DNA TGTGCCAGCAGCCCGCGGACCATTGAAGCTTTCTTT. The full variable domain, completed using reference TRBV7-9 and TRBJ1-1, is DTGVSQNPRHKITKRGQNVTFRCDPISEHNRLYWYRQTLGQGPEFLTYFQNEAQLEKSRLLSDRFSAERPKGSFSTLEIQRTEQGDSAMYLCASSPRTIEAFFGQGTRLTVV.

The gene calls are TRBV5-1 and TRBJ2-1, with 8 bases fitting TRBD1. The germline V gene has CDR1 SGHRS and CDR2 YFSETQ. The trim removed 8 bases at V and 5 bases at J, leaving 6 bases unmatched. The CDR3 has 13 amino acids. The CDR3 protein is CASGQGRHNEQFF. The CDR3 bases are TGCGCCAGTGGACAGGGTCGTCACAATGAGCAGTTCTTC.

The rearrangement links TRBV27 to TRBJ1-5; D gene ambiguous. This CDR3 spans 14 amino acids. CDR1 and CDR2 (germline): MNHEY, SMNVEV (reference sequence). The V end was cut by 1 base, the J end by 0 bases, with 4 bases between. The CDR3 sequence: CASSLLFSNQPQHF. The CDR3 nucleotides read TGTGCCAGCAGTTTATTGTTTAGCAATCAGCCCCAGCATTTT.

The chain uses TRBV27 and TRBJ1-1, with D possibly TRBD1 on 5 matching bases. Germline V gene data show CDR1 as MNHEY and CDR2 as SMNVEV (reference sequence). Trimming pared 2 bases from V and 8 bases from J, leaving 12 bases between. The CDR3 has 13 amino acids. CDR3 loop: CASSLGTSSEAFF. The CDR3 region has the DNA TGTGCCAGCAGTTTAGGGACGAGTTCGGAAGCTTTCTTT.

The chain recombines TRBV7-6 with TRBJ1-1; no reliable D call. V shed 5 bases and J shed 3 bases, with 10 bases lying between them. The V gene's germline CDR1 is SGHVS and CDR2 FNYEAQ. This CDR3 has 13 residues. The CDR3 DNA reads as TGTGCCAGCAGCACAATAGAGGACACTGAAGCTTTCTTT. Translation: CASSTIEDTEAFF.

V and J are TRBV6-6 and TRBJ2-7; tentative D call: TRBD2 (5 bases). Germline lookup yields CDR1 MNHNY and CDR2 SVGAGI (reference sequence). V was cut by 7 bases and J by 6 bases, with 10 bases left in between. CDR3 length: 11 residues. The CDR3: CASTGLGEQYF. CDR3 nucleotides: TGTGCCAGCACCGGACTGGGCGAGCAGTACTTC.

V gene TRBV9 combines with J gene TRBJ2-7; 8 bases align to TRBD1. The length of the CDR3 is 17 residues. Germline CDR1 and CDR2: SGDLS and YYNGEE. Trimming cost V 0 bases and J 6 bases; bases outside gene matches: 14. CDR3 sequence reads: CASSVDLGQGPLLEQYF. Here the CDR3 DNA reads TGTGCCAGCAGCGTAGACCTAGGACAGGGTCCCCTCCTCGAGCAGTACTTC.

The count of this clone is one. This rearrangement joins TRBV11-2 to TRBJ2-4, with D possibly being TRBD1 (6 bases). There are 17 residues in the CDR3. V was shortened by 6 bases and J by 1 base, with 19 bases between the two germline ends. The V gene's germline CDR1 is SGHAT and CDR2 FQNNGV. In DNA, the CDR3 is TGTGCCAGCAGAGGGGCCAGACAGGATGCGGCCAAAAACATTCAGTACTTC. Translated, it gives CASRGARQDAAKNIQYF.

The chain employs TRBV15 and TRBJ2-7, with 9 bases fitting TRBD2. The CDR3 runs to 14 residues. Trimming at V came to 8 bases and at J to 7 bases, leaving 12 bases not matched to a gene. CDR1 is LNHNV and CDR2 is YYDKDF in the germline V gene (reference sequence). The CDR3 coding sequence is TGTGCCACCGATGATGCGGGAGGGCCGGAGGAGCAGTACTTC. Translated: CATDDAGGPEEQYF.

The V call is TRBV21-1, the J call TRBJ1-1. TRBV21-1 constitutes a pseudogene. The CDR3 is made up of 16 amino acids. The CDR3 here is CASSKGGRGARTEAFF. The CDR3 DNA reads TGTGCCAGCAGCAAAGGTGGGCGGGGGGCGCGGACTGAAGCTTTCTTT.

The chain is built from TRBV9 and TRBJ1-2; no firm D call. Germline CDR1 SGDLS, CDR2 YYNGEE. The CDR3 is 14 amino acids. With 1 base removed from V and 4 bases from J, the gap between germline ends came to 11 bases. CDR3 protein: CASSVNDGVYGYTF. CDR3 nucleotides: TGTGCCAGCAGCGTAAACGACGGAGTCTATGGCTACACCTTC.

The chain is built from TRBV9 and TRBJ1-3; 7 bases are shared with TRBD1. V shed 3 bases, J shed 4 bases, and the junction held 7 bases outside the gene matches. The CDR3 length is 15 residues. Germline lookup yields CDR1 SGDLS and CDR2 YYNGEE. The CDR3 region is CASSARDSSGNTIYF. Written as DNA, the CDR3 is TGTGCCAGCAGCGCTCGGGACAGCTCCGGAAACACCATATATTTT.

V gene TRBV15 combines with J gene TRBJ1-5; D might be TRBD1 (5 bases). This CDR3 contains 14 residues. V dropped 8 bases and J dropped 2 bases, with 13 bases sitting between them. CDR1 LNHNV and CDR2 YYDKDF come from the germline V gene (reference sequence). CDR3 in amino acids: CATVQRGGNQPQHF. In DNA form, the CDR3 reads TGTGCCACCGTACAGAGGGGAGGCAATCAGCCCCAGCATTTT.

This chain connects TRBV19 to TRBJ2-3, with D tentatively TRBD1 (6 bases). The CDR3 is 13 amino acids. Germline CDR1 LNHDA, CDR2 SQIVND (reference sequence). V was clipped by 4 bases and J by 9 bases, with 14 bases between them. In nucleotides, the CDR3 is TGTGCCAGTAGTACCTTGACAGGACGGACGCAGTATTTT. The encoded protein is CASSTLTGRTQYF.